The present entry profiles one TCR beta chain with its context. It lacks a known antigen. At one boundary the junction diverges from the germline segment, which might be a read error. This sample stems from a study of early T cells in non-severe SARS-CoV-2 infection (dated by TCRdb to the early 2020s). About the investigation overall: Because TCR sequencing was done on bulk RNA from unsorted whole blood, the alpha and beta chains could not be paired. Results the study describes overall, beyond this receptor: VDJdb matching was skewed toward anti-spike CD8 responses and likely underestimated virus-specific expansions by missing private and CD4 specificities.

Library preparation was by 5' RACE. Sequencing was carried out with a NextSeq 500. In the TCR library protocol, unique molecular identifiers were attached to individual cDNA molecules to correct for PCR bias and sequencing error. TCR alpha and beta chains were both sequenced, and the abundances of alpha and beta sequences in each sample were closely correlated with each other. Processing in the source paper ran as follows. Decombinator V4 was used to perform V gene, J gene and CDR3 annotation of TCR sequences. Expanded TCRs were defined as changing significantly between any two time points under a Poisson model with p below 0.0001. TCR abundances were normalised to the total number of TCRs sequenced in each sample and reported as counts per million. MAIT TCRs were defined by TRAV1-2 paired with TRAJ12, TRAJ20 or TRAJ33, and iNKT TCRs by TRAV10 paired with TRAJ18. A search of VDJdb, accessed on 1 November 2021, was run for TCRs annotated to CMV, EBV and SARS-CoV-2, with TCRs annotated for multiple antigens excluded. TCRdb reprocessed the public reads (quality trimming at Q25 with fastp, clone calling with MiXCR) and kept in-frame beta chains. For every CDR3 protein sequence, its rows merge into one entry that carries the most common genes and DNA. The V and J calls were not made by the authors but by TCRdb's processing. The sample data list under 85,000 distinct CDR3 sequences, and roughly 12% of these were observed just once. The biggest ten clones account for over 2.5% of the sample.

This was a case-control study nested in a cohort of healthcare workers in London, UK, who had nasopharyngeal swab PCR tests and blood samples taken every week. Between 23 and 31 March 2020, the week of the UK lockdown, healthcare workers were enrolled and then followed up weekly for as long as 16 weeks. Including the terminal cysteine and phenylalanine, the CDR3 comprises 12 residues. Of the read, only the CDR3 DNA is kept; its 36 bases are in frame from base 1. Taken from the germline V gene, the CDR1 and CDR2 loops are SNHLY and FYNNEI. The sequence derives from an adult who was a healthcare worker with PCR-confirmed SARS-CoV-2 infection or an uninfected control (not recorded which). The sequence joins TRBV2 to TRBJ2-1, and 8 junctional nucleotides match TRBD1. Sequenced input: whole blood. The DNA sequence is as follows: TGTGCCAGCGTGGAGGGACAGGCCCCCGCGGTCTTC. The resulting protein is CASVEGQAPAVF. Supplemented by the reference TRBV2 and TRBJ2-1 proteins around the CDR3, the complete variable domain is EPEVTQTPSHQVTQMGQEVILRCVPISNHLYFYWYRQILGQKVEFLVSFYNNEISEKSEIFDDQFSVERPDGSNFTLKIRSTKLEDSAMYFCASVEGQAPAVFGPGTRLTVL.